Below are 8 T cell receptor beta chains sequenced from a single sample in a study of blood T cell repertoires in COVID-19. Using immunoSEQ multiplex PCR, the repertoire was profiled, and TCRdb retains in-frame clones only, with some absent. The sample shows a few hundred thousand clones, roughly 84% of them seen only once. Sequencing was performed on PBMCs or T cells enriched from blood (not recorded which). These TCRs come from a woman aged 25 to 39 who had recovered from COVID-19.

The V and J genes are TRBV5-6 and TRBJ2-1; a weak D match, TRBD2 (5 bases). The CDR3 length is 15 residues. V was trimmed by 4 bases and J by 2 bases, leaving 13 bases between them. Germline-derived CDR1 and CDR2 are SGHDT and YYEEEE. CDR3 sequence reads: CASSLERTPYNEQFF. For the CDR3, the DNA is TGTGCCAGCAGCCTAGAAAGGACTCCCTACAATGAGCAGTTCTTC.

The V gene is TRBV12-3 or TRBV12-4, the J gene TRBJ1-2; D unresolved. This CDR3 is 12 amino acids long. Deletions cut 3 bases from V and 8 bases from J, with 10 bases between. Here the CDR3 reads CASSLNSWGYTF. The CDR3 nucleotides are TGTGCCAGCAGTTTGAACAGCTGGGGCTACACCTTC.

J is TRBJ2-2 and V is TRBV5-4; the D is unclear. The V gene's germline CDR1 is SGHNT and CDR2 YYREEE (reference sequence). The V end was cut by 3 bases, the J end by 0 bases, with 9 bases between. This CDR3 spans 15 amino acids. The CDR3 region is CASSSDFSNTGELFF. DNA for the CDR3: TGTGCCAGCAGCTCAGACTTTTCGAACACCGGGGAGCTGTTTTTT.

The chain uses TRBV30 and TRBJ2-7; 12 positions agree with TRBD2. Trimming removed 0 bases from V and 2 bases from J; junction bases left unmatched: 11. This CDR3 comprises 18 residues. Germline loops: CDR1 GTSNPN, CDR2 SVGIG (reference sequence). The CDR3 loop reads CAWSVLALTSGGTYEQYF. Written as DNA, the CDR3 is TGTGCCTGGAGTGTACTGGCCCTGACTAGCGGGGGAACCTACGAGCAGTACTTC.

The chain joins TRBV1 to TRBJ2-7; no DNA check was done on the table's D call, TRBD1. TRBV1 is marked as a pseudogene. The CDR3 extends over 13 amino acids. CDR3 sequence reads: CTSSQGQGDEQYF. CDR3 DNA: TGCACCAGCAGCCAGGGGCAGGGGGACGAGCAGTACTTC.

The V and J genes are TRBV27 and TRBJ1-1; a possible D gene is TRBD1 (5 bases). With 6 bases removed from V and 0 bases from J, the gap between germline ends came to 11 bases. CDR1 and CDR2 from the germline V gene are MNHEY and SMNVEV (reference sequence). CDR3 size: 14 residues. The CDR3 DNA follows: TGTGCCAGCAGCCTACAAGGGGTGAACACTGAAGCTTTCTTT. Translation: CASSLQGVNTEAFF.

In the case of this clone: This same CDR3 is encoded by further DNA sequences in the sample. This rearrangement joins TRBV11-3 to TRBJ2-1; D possibly corresponds to TRBD1 (5 bases). The germline CDR1 and CDR2 sequences are SGHNT and YENEEA. Trimming shortened V by 2 bases and J by 4 bases, and 9 bases separated the two germline ends. CDR3 size: 14 residues. CDR3 DNA: TGTGCCAGCAGCTTAACAGGATCATACAATGAGCAGTTCTTC. It translates to CASSLTGSYNEQFF.

The rearrangement joins TRBV19 to TRBJ1-4, with D perhaps matching TRBD1 (6 bases). Looked up from germline, CDR1 is LNHDA and CDR2 is SQIVND (reference sequence). Trimming removed 8 bases at V and 0 bases at J, with 10 bases between. The CDR3 consists of 14 residues. The CDR3 DNA sequence: TGTGCCAGTTCGCACAGGGCAACTAATGAAAAACTGTTTTTT. Its protein product is CASSHRATNEKLFF.